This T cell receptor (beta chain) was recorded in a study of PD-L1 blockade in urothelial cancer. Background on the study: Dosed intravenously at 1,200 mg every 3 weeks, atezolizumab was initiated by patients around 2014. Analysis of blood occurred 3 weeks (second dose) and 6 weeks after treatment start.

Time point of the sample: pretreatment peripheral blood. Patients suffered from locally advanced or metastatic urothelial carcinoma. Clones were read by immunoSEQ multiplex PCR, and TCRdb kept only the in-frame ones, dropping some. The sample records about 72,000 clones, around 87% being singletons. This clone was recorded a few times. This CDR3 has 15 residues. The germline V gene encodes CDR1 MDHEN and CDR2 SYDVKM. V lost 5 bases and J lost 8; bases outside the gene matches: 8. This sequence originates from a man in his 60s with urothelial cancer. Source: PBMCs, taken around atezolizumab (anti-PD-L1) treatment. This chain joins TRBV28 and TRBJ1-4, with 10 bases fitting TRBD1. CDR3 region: CASSRQGAFEEKLFF. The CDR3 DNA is TGTGCCAGCAGTAGACAGGGGGCGTTTGAGGAAAAACTGTTTTTT.